This T cell receptor beta chain derives from a study of T cell responses to AZD1222 COVID-19 vaccine. General study results and limits: Baseline antibody screening turned up just a handful of seropositive AZD1222 recipients. Regions left unmutated in variants are reportedly the target of nearly half of spike-specific TCRs. It was only after the peak T cell response that any repertoires were sampled.

The method was immunoSEQ multiplex PCR; TCRdb's version includes in-frame clones alone and lacks a portion of them. The sample carries 75,000 to 80,000 clones, about 80% recorded once. In the case of this clone: Its antigen is unknown.

This CDR3 is 16 amino acids long. Germline V gives CDR1 LGHNA, CDR2 YSLEER. Trimming pared 0 bases from V and 5 bases from J, leaving 14 bases between. This sequence originates from an adult who received the MenACWY meningococcal vaccine as a control. This rearrangement joins TRBV4-3 to TRBJ2-1; D is possibly TRBD1 (6 bases). Sequencing used peripheral blood, obtained 28 days after the second dose of the MenACWY control vaccine. The CDR3 nucleotides are TGCGCCAGCAGCCAAGAAATCAGGGGATATGACAATGAGCAGTTCTTC. The encoded protein is CASSQEIRGYDNEQFF.